Each of the 2 T cell receptor beta chains below was sequenced from the same sample in a study of patients and donors after allogeneic stem cell transplantation. TCRdb independently ran MiXCR on the RT-PCR reads; one entry per CDR3 protein. The table lists 800,000 to 1,000,000 distinct CDR3 sequences, approximately 18% of them singletons. Sequencing was carried out using blood, either unsorted or a sorted T cell fraction (not recorded which). The receptors originated from a human donor who was either an allogeneic HSCT recipient or a stem cell or donor lymphocyte infusion donor (not recorded which). It is not recorded whose cells these are; they may come from a transplant donor.

DNA for the CDR3: TGCGCCAGCAGCTCCGGCGGGATGGGCTTTTACGAGCAGTACTTC. Translated: CASSSGGMGFYEQYF. J is TRBJ2-7 and V is TRBV5-1, with D possibly being TRBD2 (6 bases). Germline CDR1 SGHRS, CDR2 YFSETQ. The CDR3 is 15 residues long. V gave up 3 bases and J gave up 4 bases, with 17 bases separating them. The full variable domain, rest sourced from reference TRBV5-1 and TRBJ2-7, is KAGVTQTPRYLIKTRGQQVTLSCSPISGHRSVSWYQQTPGQGLQFLFEYFSETQRNKGNFPGRFSGRQFSNSRSEMNVSTLELGDSALYLCASSSGGMGFYEQYFGPGTRLTVT.

V usage is TRBV3-1 and J usage is TRBJ2-3; 8 bases align to TRBD2. V lost 4 bases, J lost 5 bases, and 8 bases stayed unmatched. The germline CDR1 and CDR2 sequences are LGHDT and YNNKEL (reference sequence). This CDR3 comprises 15 residues. The CDR3 DNA reads as TGTGCCAGCAGCCCCAGCGGGAGTGGGAGAGATACGCAGTATTTT. The encoded protein is CASSPSGSGRDTQYF.